This TCR beta chain was retrieved from a study of blood T cell repertoires in COVID-19. Study-wide context: Donors in the United States, Italy and Spain gave samples during acute or convalescent COVID-19. From T cells, B-cell-depleted T cells, or PBMCs came the material, which was cDNA or gDNA.

Original processing methods: Amplifying reference gene primers gave estimates of nucleated cell counts. Produced via immunoSEQ multiplex PCR; TCRdb's table is partial and in-frame only. V and J calls and clone size are given by that table; D and trimming were obtained from the DNA. This sample yields roughly 130,000 clones, of which 65% to 80% are seen a single time; roughly 17% belongs to the top ten. This clone came up once. This CDR3 is also generated by other DNA sequences in the sample. The sequencing input was peripheral blood. The TCR comes from a man aged 45-60 years with acute or convalescent COVID-19.

The CDR3 loop reads CASSLGGQRTDTQYF. The DNA of the CDR3 is TGTGCCAGCAGCTTAGGAGGGCAGCGCACAGATACGCAGTATTTT. The chain combines TRBV11-3 with TRBJ2-3, with D tentatively TRBD2 (5 bases). This CDR3 comprises 15 residues. Between the trimmed V and J ends, which lost 1 base and 1 base, there was a span of 9 bases. CDR1 is SGHNT, CDR2 YENEEA, per germline.